This T cell receptor beta chain was profiled in a study of blood T cell repertoires in COVID-19. The length of the CDR3 is 14 residues. V dropped 4 bases and J dropped 6 bases, with 14 bases sitting between them. Germline V CDR1 and CDR2: SGHAT, FQNNGV. TCRdb keeps only in-frame clones here, not all; method: immunoSEQ multiplex PCR. The sample lists under 300,000 clones; roughly 89% were seen once. The sequence derives from a woman between 40 and 55 years old who had recovered from COVID-19. The chain couples TRBV11-2 to TRBJ2-3; D is perhaps TRBD1 (5 bases). The specimen was peripheral blood. The CDR3 sequence is CASSWGRAGDTQYF. In DNA form, the CDR3 reads TGTGCCAGCAGCTGGGGCAGGGCCGGGGATACGCAGTATTTT.